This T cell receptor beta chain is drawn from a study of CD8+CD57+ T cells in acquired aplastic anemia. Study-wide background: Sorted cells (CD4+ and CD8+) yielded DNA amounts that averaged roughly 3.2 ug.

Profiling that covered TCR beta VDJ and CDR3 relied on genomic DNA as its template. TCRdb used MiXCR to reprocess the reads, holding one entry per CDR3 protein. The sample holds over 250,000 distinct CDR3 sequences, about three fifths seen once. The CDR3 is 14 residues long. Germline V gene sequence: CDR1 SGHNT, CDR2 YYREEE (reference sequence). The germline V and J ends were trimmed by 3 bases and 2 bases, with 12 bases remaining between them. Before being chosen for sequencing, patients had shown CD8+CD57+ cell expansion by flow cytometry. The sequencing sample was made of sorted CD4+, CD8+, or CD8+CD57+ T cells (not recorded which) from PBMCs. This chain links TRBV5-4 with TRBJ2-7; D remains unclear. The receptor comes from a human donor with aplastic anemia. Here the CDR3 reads CASSSLAAPYEQYF. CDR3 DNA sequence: TGTGCCAGCAGCTCCCTGGCAGCACCCTACGAGCAGTACTTC.